This T cell receptor beta chain stems from a study of blood T cells in healthy people across ages. Through a sample-barcoded 5' primer and a J-beta primer mix, a second PCR was run for 7 to 11 cycles. TCRdb analysed the 5' RACE reads with MiXCR anew, one entry per CDR3 protein. This sample carries hundreds of thousands of distinct CDR3 sequences, 35% to 45% of them seen once, and the ten largest clones take around 20%. CDR3 size: 14 residues. With 4 bases removed from V and 5 bases from J, the gap between germline ends came to 16 bases. Germline CDR1 is SGHDT and CDR2 is YYEEEE. Ten milliliters of peripheral blood were drawn from each donor.

This chain uses TRBV5-6 with TRBJ2-7, with D perhaps being TRBD1 or TRBD2 (5 bases each). This clonotype was obtained from a woman aged 60-75 years in good health. Input material: blood. The chain's CDR3 is CASSLPGPRDEQYF. CDR3 DNA sequence: TGTGCCAGCAGCCTACCGGGACCGAGGGACGAGCAGTACTTC.